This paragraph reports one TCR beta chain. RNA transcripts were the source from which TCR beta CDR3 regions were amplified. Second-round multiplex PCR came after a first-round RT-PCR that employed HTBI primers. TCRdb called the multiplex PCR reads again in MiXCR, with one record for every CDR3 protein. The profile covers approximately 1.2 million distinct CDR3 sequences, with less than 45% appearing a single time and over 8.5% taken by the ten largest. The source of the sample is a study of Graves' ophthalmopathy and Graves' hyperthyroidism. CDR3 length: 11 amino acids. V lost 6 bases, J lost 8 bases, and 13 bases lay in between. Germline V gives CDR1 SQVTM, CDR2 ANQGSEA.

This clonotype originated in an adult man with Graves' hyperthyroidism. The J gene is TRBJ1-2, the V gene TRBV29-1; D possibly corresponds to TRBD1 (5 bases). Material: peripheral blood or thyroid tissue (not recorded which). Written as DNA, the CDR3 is TGCAGCGTCCAATCAGCAGGGGGCTACACCTTC. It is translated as CSVQSAGGYTF.